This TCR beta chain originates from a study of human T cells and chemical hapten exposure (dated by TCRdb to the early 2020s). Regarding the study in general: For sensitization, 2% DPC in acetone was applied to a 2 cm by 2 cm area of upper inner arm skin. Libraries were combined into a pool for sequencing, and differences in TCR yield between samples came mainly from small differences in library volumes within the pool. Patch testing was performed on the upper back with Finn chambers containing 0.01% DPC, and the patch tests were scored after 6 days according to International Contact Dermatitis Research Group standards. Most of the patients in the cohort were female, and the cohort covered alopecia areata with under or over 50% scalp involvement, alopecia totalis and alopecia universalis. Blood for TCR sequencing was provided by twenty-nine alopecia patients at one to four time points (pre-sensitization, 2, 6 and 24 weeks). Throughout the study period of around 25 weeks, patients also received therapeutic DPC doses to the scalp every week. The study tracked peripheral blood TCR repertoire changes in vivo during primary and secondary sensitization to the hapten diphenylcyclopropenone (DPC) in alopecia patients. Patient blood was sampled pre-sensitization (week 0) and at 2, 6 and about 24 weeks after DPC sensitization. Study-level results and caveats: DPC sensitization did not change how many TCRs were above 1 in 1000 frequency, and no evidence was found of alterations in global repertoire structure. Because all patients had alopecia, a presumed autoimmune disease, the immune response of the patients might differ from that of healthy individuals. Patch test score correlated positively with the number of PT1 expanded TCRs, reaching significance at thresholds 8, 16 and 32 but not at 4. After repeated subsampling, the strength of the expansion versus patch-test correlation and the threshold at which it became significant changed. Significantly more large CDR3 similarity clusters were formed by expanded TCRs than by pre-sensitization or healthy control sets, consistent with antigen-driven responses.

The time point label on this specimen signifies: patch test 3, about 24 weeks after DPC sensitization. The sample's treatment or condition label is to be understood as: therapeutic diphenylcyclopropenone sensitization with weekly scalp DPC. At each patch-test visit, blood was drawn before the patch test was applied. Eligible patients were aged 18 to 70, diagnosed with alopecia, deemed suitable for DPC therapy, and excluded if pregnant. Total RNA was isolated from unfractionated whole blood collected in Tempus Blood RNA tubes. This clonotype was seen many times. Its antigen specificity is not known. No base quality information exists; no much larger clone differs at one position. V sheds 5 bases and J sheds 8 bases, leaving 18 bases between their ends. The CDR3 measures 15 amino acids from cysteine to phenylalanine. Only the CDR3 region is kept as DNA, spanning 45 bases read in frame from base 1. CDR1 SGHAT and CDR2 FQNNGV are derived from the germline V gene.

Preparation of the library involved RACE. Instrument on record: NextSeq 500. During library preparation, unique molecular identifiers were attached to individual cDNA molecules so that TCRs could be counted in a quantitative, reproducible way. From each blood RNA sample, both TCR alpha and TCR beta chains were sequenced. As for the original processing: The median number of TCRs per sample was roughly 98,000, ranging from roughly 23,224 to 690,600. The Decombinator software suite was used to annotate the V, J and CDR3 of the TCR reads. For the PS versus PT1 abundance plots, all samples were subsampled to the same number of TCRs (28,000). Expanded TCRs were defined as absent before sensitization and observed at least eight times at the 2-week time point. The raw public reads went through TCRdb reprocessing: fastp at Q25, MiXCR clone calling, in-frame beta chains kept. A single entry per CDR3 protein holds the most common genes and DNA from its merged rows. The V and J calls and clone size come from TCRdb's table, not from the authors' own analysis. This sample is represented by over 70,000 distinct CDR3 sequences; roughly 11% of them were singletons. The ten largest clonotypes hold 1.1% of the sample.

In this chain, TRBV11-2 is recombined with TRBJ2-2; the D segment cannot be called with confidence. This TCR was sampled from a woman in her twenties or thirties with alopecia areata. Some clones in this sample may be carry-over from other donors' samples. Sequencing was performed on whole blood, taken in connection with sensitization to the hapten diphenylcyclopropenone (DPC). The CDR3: CASSPTRLHGGELFF. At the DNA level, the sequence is TGTGCCAGCAGCCCAACGCGGCTCCACGGAGGGGAGCTGTTTTTT.